This T cell receptor (beta chain) was documented in a study of T cell changes during pregnancy in multiple sclerosis. Germline CDR1 LGHNA, CDR2 YNFKEQ. Deletions cut 0 bases from V and 7 bases from J, with 9 bases between. This CDR3 has 13 residues. This clone was found a few times. Here immunoSEQ multiplex PCR was the method, and the copy in TCRdb shows in-frame clones only, minus some. Of 38,000 or so clones in the sample, around 87% were seen once. The sequencing used CD4+ T cells from peripheral blood mononuclear cells, collected in the second trimester of pregnancy. The clonotype comes from a female donor with multiple sclerosis, enrolled in a pregnancy study. J is TRBJ1-2 and V is TRBV4-2; D ambiguous. The CDR3 bases are TGTGCCAGCAGCCAAGAAGCGTCTCTTGGCTACACCTTC. Its translation: CASSQEASLGYTF.